This entry lists 9 T cell receptor beta chains sequenced from one sample in a study of blood T cell repertoires in COVID-19 (dated by TCRdb to the early 2020s). Receptor libraries were prepared by the immunoSEQ multiplex PCR assay. Here the immuneACCESS table is served through TCRdb, limited to in-frame sequences with V and J called. Missing clones are a known gap in these copies; in checked studies unresolved V genes cover under half, and the rest lacks a known reason. The sample includes 200,000 to 300,000 clones, with 84% observed a single time. The ten largest clones capture 4% to 4.5% of the sample. Material for sequencing was peripheral blood. The receptor set was obtained from a man in his 60s with acute or convalescent COVID-19.

The chain uses TRBV7-3 and TRBJ2-5; 8 bases match TRBD1. V shed 4 bases, J shed 1 base, and the junction held 2 bases outside the gene matches. CDR1 is SGHTA, CDR2 FQGTGA, per germline. This CDR3 spans 14 amino acids. In nucleotides, the CDR3 is TGTGCCAGCAGCTCAACAGGGGGCCAAGAGACCCAGTACTTC. Protein product: CASSSTGGQETQYF.

The chain has TRBV6-5 and TRBJ1-2, with TRBD1 identical over 8 bases. CDR1 is MNHEY and CDR2 is SVGAGI in the germline V gene. This CDR3 is 13 amino acids long. V dropped 5 bases and J dropped 8; count of bases not matched to a gene: 7. CDR3 coding DNA: TGTGCCAGCAGTCCGGACAGGGTGCGCGGCTACACCTTC. Encoded protein: CASSPDRVRGYTF.

This chain links TRBV6-5 with TRBJ1-2; 10 bases agree with TRBD1. Germline values: CDR1 MNHEY, CDR2 SVGAGI. This CDR3 comprises 15 residues. After removal of 0 bases from V and 4 bases from J, the junction contained 2 bases not matched to a gene. CDR3 amino acids: CASSYSDRGLYGYTF. The CDR3 DNA reads as TGTGCCAGCAGTTACTCTGACAGGGGGCTCTATGGCTACACCTTC.

The rearrangement joins TRBV10-3 to TRBJ2-5; a weak D match, TRBD2 (6 bases). CDR1 ENHRY and CDR2 SYGVKD come from the germline V gene. The V and J ends lost 0 bases and 7 bases respectively, with 12 bases between them. CDR3 length: 14 amino acids. The CDR3 reads CAISESGVGGTQYF. In DNA, the CDR3 is TGTGCCATCAGTGAGTCGGGCGTGGGGGGGACCCAGTACTTC.

This clone was picked up a small number of times. CDR3 region: CASSPFRTSGNTDTQYF. The CDR3 nucleotides read TGTGCCAGCAGTCCATTCAGGACTAGCGGGAACACAGATACGCAGTATTTT. The J gene is TRBJ2-3, the V gene TRBV6-6; 12 nucleotides line up with TRBD2. CDR1 MNHNY and CDR2 SVGAGI come from the germline V gene (reference sequence). V gave up 5 bases and J gave up 2 bases; unmatched junction bases: 8. The CDR3 consists of 17 residues.

V is TRBV6-5 and J is TRBJ2-7, with 7 positions matching TRBD2. Germline V lookup: CDR1 MNHEY, CDR2 SVGAGI. V was pared by 8 bases and J by 6 bases, with 13 bases of the junction left unmatched. The CDR3 spans 14 residues. CDR3 protein: CASAFGAGDREQYF. In nucleotides, the CDR3 is TGTGCCAGCGCCTTCGGGGCGGGAGATCGCGAGCAGTACTTC.

The rearrangement links TRBV10-3 to TRBJ2-3; 7 nucleotides match TRBD2. The CDR3 consists of 14 residues. The V gene's germline CDR1 is ENHRY and CDR2 SYGVKD. With 8 bases clipped from V and 7 bases from J, the junction kept 12 bases outside the gene matches. The CDR3 here is CAISAGDYIHTQYF. The CDR3 DNA sequence: TGTGCCATCTCCGCGGGAGATTACATACATACGCAGTATTTT.

The genes are TRBV28 and TRBJ1-1, with D unclear. CDR3 length equals 12 residues. The germline V gene has CDR1 MDHEN and CDR2 SYDVKM. Trimming pared 7 bases from V and 4 bases from J, leaving 10 bases between. In nucleotides, the CDR3 is TGTGCCAGCACCCCGGGGTTCACTGAAGCTTTCTTT. It translates to CASTPGFTEAFF. The variable domain in full, completed from reference TRBV28 and TRBJ1-1, reads DVKVTQSSRYLVKRTGEKVFLECVQDMDHENMFWYRQDPGLGLRLIYFSYDVKMKEKGDIPEGYSVSREKKERFSLILESASTNQTSMYLCASTPGFTEAFFGQGTRLTVV.

To note about this clone: The sample holds other DNA sequences that translate to the same CDR3. The CDR3 here is CASSARQGGTGELFF. The DNA for the CDR3 is TGTGCCAGCAGCGCTCGACAGGGGGGCACCGGGGAGCTGTTTTTT. This rearrangement joins TRBV9 to TRBJ2-2; 9 positions agree with TRBD1. Germline lookup yields CDR1 SGDLS and CDR2 YYNGEE. J lost 4 bases, V lost 3 bases, and 4 bases had no gene match. This CDR3 is built from 15 residues.